What follows are 17 T cell receptor beta chains derived from one specimen sequenced in a study of preoperative IRX-2 immunotherapy in early breast cancer. The repertoire was sequenced with immunoSEQ multiplex PCR; TCRdb's copy has only in-frame clones and lacks some. This repertoire shows over 55,000 clones, roughly 95% found once; its top ten account for under 2%. Indicated treatment: preoperative locoregional IRX-2 cytokine immunotherapy. The sample was collected from a patient treated with IRX-2 immunotherapy. The source is a human donor with breast cancer.

The CDR3 DNA reads TGTGCCAGCAGCAACAGGGGGCCTGGCTACACCTTC. As protein: CASSNRGPGYTF. The gene calls are TRBV7-2 and TRBJ1-2; 9 nucleotides align to TRBD1. The CDR3 spans 12 residues. CDR1 is SGHTA and CDR2 is FQGNSA in the germline V gene. V dropped 5 bases and J dropped 7; count of bases not matched to a gene: 2.

The rearrangement joins TRBV6-5 to TRBJ1-1, with 7 bases fitting TRBD1. CDR1 is MNHEY, CDR2 SVGAGI, per germline. V shed 2 bases, J shed 5 bases, and the junction held 8 bases outside the gene matches. The CDR3 contains 15 residues. CDR3 sequence (DNA): TGTGCCAGCAGTTACAGACAGGGTCGGAGGACTGAAGCTTTCTTT. Its translation is CASSYRQGRRTEAFF.

The V and J genes are TRBV6-1 and TRBJ2-7; the match to TRBD1 covers 9 bases. The CDR3 covers 14 residues. J lost 6 bases, V lost 5 bases, and 8 bases had no gene match. The V gene's germline CDR1 is MNHNS and CDR2 SASEGT. Here the CDR3 DNA reads TGTGCCAGCAGTCGGACAGGGGATGTTGTCGAGCAGTACTTC. Amino acids: CASSRTGDVVEQYF.

The chain joins TRBV6-4 to TRBJ2-1, with TRBD2 as a possible D gene (5 bases). This CDR3 contains 13 residues. V gave up 8 bases and J gave up 4 bases, with 12 bases separating them. Germline CDR1 reads MRHNA; CDR2 reads SNTAGT. The CDR3 loop is CASSQDFYNEQFF. As DNA, the CDR3 is TGTGCCAGCTCCCAGGACTTTTACAATGAGCAGTTCTTC.

The chain carries TRBV2 and TRBJ2-3; TRBD2 matches at 9 bases. Germline CDR1 and CDR2: SNHLY and FYNNEI. The ends lost 5 bases at V and 6 bases at J; junction bases unmatched: 6. This CDR3 spans 14 amino acids. The CDR3 DNA reads as TGTGCCAGCAGTTGGACTAGCGAGACGGATACGCAGTATTTT. It translates to CASSWTSETDTQYF.

This chain uses TRBV7-3 with TRBJ2-3; D tentatively fits TRBD1 or TRBD2 (5 bases each). The ends were cut back, 5 bases at V and 6 bases at J, with 24 bases in the middle. The CDR3 has 17 amino acids. From germline, CDR1 is SGHTA and CDR2 FQGTGA. DNA for the CDR3: TGTGCCAGCAGCCCATGGGACCGAGGCCCTTTCCCCGATACGCAGTATTTT. The encoded protein is CASSPWDRGPFPDTQYF.

This rearrangement joins TRBV19 to TRBJ1-1; D not resolved. The CDR3 is 14 residues long. Per the germline V gene, CDR1 is LNHDA and CDR2 is SQIVND (reference sequence). Trimming took off 10 bases at V and 0 bases at J, with 15 bases between the two ends. The CDR3 sequence is CATKYSRMNTEAFF. The CDR3 nucleotides are TGTGCCACCAAATACTCCCGGATGAACACTGAAGCTTTCTTT.

This rearrangement joins TRBV4-3 to TRBJ2-2; no firm D call. With 0 bases removed from V and 3 bases from J, the gap between germline ends came to 5 bases. Germline CDR1 is LGHNA and CDR2 is YSLEER. The CDR3 consists of 14 residues. The CDR3 reads CASSQDSDTGELFF. CDR3 nucleotide sequence: TGCGCCAGCAGCCAAGATAGTGACACCGGGGAGCTGTTTTTT.

This clone was detected only once. The chain combines TRBV10-3 with TRBJ2-1, with TRBD2 identical over 13 bases. This CDR3 has 16 residues. J lost 8 bases, V lost 3 bases, and 7 bases had no gene match. Germline V gene data show CDR1 as ENHRY and CDR2 as SYGVKD. The CDR3 region is CAISDSGTSGVDEQFF. DNA for the CDR3: TGTGCCATCAGTGACTCCGGGACTAGCGGGGTCGATGAGCAGTTCTTC.

The chain couples TRBV5-1 to TRBJ2-3; 10 bases line up with TRBD2. Germline V lookup: CDR1 SGHRS, CDR2 YFSETQ. This CDR3 has 15 residues. Unmatched junction bases numbered 8, after V lost 4 bases and J lost 6 bases. The CDR3 DNA reads TGCGCCAGCAGCCCGAGCGGGAGGGCCCCCGATACGCAGTATTTT. This translates into CASSPSGRAPDTQYF.

This chain uses TRBV5-1 with TRBJ2-3; D not certain. The V and J ends lost 1 base and 1 base respectively, with 7 bases between them. This CDR3 comprises 14 residues. The germline CDR1 and CDR2 sequences are SGHRS and YFSETQ. The CDR3 DNA reads TGCGCCAGCAGCTTGAACCCCCGCACAGATACGCAGTATTTT. Translating gives CASSLNPRTDTQYF.

This clone was detected once. This rearrangement joins TRBV4-1 to TRBJ2-5, with TRBD1 identical over 12 bases. J was trimmed by 5 bases and V by 4 bases; bases with no gene match: 5. Germline loops: CDR1 MGHRA, CDR2 YSYEKL. CDR3 length: 15 amino acids. For the CDR3, the DNA is TGCGCCAGCAGCCGGGGACAGGGGGCGGGGGAGACCCAGTACTTC. Translation gives CASSRGQGAGETQYF.

The chain recombines TRBV4-1 with TRBJ1-5; D is unresolved. Germline CDR1 and CDR2: MGHRA and YSYEKL. V lost 1 base, J lost 4 bases, and 20 bases lay in between. This CDR3 has 18 residues. CDR3 residues: CASSQGIRTQFKNQPQHF. CDR3 sequence (DNA): TGCGCCAGCAGCCAAGGAATCCGGACGCAGTTCAAGAATCAGCCCCAGCATTTT.

The chain is built from TRBV7-3 and TRBJ1-1; unclear D gene. The CDR3 sequence is 14 residues long. V was clipped by 3 bases and J by 1 base, with 9 bases between them. CDR1 is SGHTA, CDR2 FQGTGA, per germline. CDR3 DNA: TGTGCCAGCAGCTTTGAGGGAGCGAACACTGAAGCTTTCTTT. It yields the protein CASSFEGANTEAFF.

CDR3 DNA: TGTGCCAGCAGCTTGTACTCGTCCGGGGAGCTGTTTTTT. Translating gives CASSLYSSGELFF. The V and J genes are TRBV5-4 and TRBJ2-2, with no clear D. This CDR3 is built from 13 residues. V lost 1 base and J lost 6, with 7 bases in between. CDR1 and CDR2 from the germline V gene are SGHNT and YYREEE (reference sequence).

The rearrangement links TRBV7-9 to TRBJ2-3; 11 nucleotides align to TRBD2. Germline lookup yields CDR1 SEHNR and CDR2 FQNEAQ (reference sequence). There are 14 residues in the CDR3. V gave up 5 bases and J gave up 5 bases; unmatched junction bases: 3. The CDR3 DNA follows: TGTGCCAGCAGCCCCGGGACTAGCGGAGATACGCAGTATTTT. It translates to CASSPGTSGDTQYF.

The chain uses TRBV9 and TRBJ2-3, with D perhaps assigned TRBD1 or TRBD2 (5 bases each). Trimming cost V 0 bases and J 2 bases, with 7 bases left between them. CDR1 is SGDLS and CDR2 is YYNGEE in the germline V gene. The CDR3 loop spans 14 amino acids. The CDR3: CASSVVGATDTQYF. CDR3 nucleotide sequence: TGTGCCAGCAGCGTAGTCGGGGCCACAGATACGCAGTATTTT.